Listed here is a single T cell receptor beta chain. This entry is derived from a study of blood T cell repertoires in COVID-19. The overall study: Material from acute and convalescent COVID-19 was sourced from the United States, Italy and Spain. PBMCs, B-cell-depleted T cells, or T cells provided the cDNA or gDNA that made up the material.

The length of the CDR3 is 11 residues. Trimming shortened V by 3 bases and J by 5 bases, and 4 bases separated the two germline ends. Per germline, CDR1 GTSNPN and CDR2 SVGIG (reference sequence). How the authors handled the data: Reference gene primers were amplified, and this amplification served to estimate nucleated cell counts. Generated by immunoSEQ multiplex PCR, the TCRdb table keeps only in-frame clones and is missing some. V, J and clone size were drawn from that table, and D and trimming were deduced from the DNA. The sample shows about 190,000 clones, 79% of them seen only once. The sequence derives from a man aged 55-75 years with active or convalescent COVID-19. V gene TRBV30 combines with J gene TRBJ1-4; D is uncertain. Sequencing input: peripheral blood. The CDR3 protein is CAWRTNEKLFF. The CDR3 region has the DNA TGTGCCTGGAGGACAAATGAAAAACTGTTTTTT.